The 28 T cell receptor beta chains below all came from one sample that was sequenced in a study of CD8+ T cells in alopecia areata. Extracted RNA was reverse transcribed into cDNA, the sequencing template. Method: immunoSEQ multiplex PCR; TCRdb's copy keeps in-frame clones and lacks some. The top ten hold 17% of the sample, which has tens of thousands of clones, around 71% seen once. Sample treatment: oral pan-JAK inhibitor, 5-10 mg twice daily. This material consisted of CD8+ T cells sorted from blood, taken around week 46, from a patient treated with tofacitinib. The source is a human donor with alopecia areata.

This clone was picked up a small number of times. This rearrangement joins TRBV10-3 to TRBJ2-1; 10 bases fit TRBD2. Losses at the gene ends were 8 bases for V and 6 bases for J; bases not matched to a gene: 4. CDR3 length: 13 residues. The germline V gene encodes CDR1 ENHRY and CDR2 SYGVKD. As DNA, the CDR3 is TGTGCCATCCAGGCTAGCGGGGGCAATGAGCAGTTCTTC. Translating it yields CAIQASGGNEQFF.

The rearrangement joins TRBV7-8 to TRBJ1-2; D is unclear. V lost 5 bases and J 5 bases, leaving 18 bases between the germline ends. The CDR3 extends over 15 amino acids. Germline V gene lookup returns CDR1 SGHVS and CDR2 FQNEAQ. CDR3 coding DNA: TGTGCCAGCAGCAATAGTCGGGGAAACCAATATGGCTACACCTTC. Protein sequence: CASSNSRGNQYGYTF. Complete variable domain (other parts from reference TRBV7-8 and TRBJ1-2): GAGVSQSPRYKVAKRGQDVALRCDPISGHVSLFWYQQALGQGPEFLTYFQNEAQLDKSGLPSDRFFAERPEGSVSTLKIQRTQQEDSAVYLCASSNSRGNQYGYTFGSGTRLTVV.

This sequence joins TRBV23-1 and TRBJ2-5; D is tentatively TRBD1 or TRBD2 (5 bases each). TRBV23-1 is an open reading frame whose function is uncertain. This CDR3 region has 19 residues. V lost 0 bases to trimming and J lost 3 bases, with 23 bases between them. CDR3 in DNA: TGCGCCAGCAGTCAATCCTCCCCTCGACGAGGGGCGATAAAAGAGACCCAGTACTTC. It encodes CASSQSSPRRGAIKETQYF.

The rearrangement links TRBV4-2 to TRBJ2-3, with no clear D. CDR3 length equals 12 residues. V was pared by 0 bases and J by 10 bases, with 8 bases between. Germline loops: CDR1 LGHNA, CDR2 YNFKEQ. CDR3 amino acids: CASSQEGRAQYF. The CDR3 DNA reads TGTGCCAGCAGCCAAGAAGGCAGAGCGCAGTATTTT.

This chain joins TRBV4-1 and TRBJ2-1; D may be TRBD2 (5 bases). The germline V and J ends were trimmed by 4 bases and 8 bases, with 24 bases remaining between them. The germline V gene has CDR1 MGHRA and CDR2 YSYEKL. There are 17 residues in the CDR3. The CDR3 here is CASSPRLPGSYWDEQFF. CDR3 DNA sequence: TGCGCCAGCAGCCCCAGGCTGCCGGGATCGTACTGGGATGAGCAGTTCTTC.

The chain employs TRBV5-6 and TRBJ2-4, with D maybe TRBD1 (6 bases). Deletions cut 4 bases from V and 8 bases from J, with 16 bases between. Germline V gene sequence: CDR1 SGHDT, CDR2 YYEEEE. CDR3 size: 14 residues. The CDR3 loop reads CASSTTGSVDIQYF. CDR3 nucleotides: TGTGCCAGCAGCACCACAGGGAGTGTGGACATTCAGTACTTC.

The chain joins TRBV4-3 to TRBJ1-1; perhaps TRBD1 as D (6 bases). CDR3 size: 14 residues. Germline values: CDR1 LGHNA, CDR2 YSLEER. Trimming stripped 0 bases from V and 6 bases from J, with 11 bases between. The CDR3 loop is CASSQDLGTPEAFF. The CDR3 DNA reads as TGCGCCAGCAGCCAAGATTTAGGGACACCTGAAGCTTTCTTT.

The genes are TRBV25-1 and TRBJ2-7, with D unclear. The CDR3 contains 11 residues. The germline V gene has CDR1 MGHDK and CDR2 SYGVNS. Trimming shortened V by 3 bases and J by 3 bases, and 3 bases separated the two germline ends. The CDR3 region is CASSEDYEQYF. The CDR3 DNA sequence: TGTGCCAGCAGTGAGGACTACGAGCAGTACTTC.

The rearrangement links TRBV4-1 to TRBJ1-2, with TRBD1 as a possible D gene (6 bases). This CDR3 spans 15 amino acids. The ends were cut back, 0 bases at V and 8 bases at J, with 16 bases in the middle. Germline V lookup: CDR1 MGHRA, CDR2 YSYEKL. The CDR3 bases are TGCGCCAGCAGCCAAGAATTCCCCCGGACAGACGGCTACACCTTC. Protein sequence: CASSQEFPRTDGYTF.

This chain joins TRBV30 and TRBJ2-7, with 9 nucleotides matching TRBD1. The CDR3 is 14 residues long. V was clipped by 2 bases and J by 3 bases; unmatched bases: 5. Per the germline V gene, CDR1 is GTSNPN and CDR2 is SVGIG (reference sequence). The CDR3 here is CAWSPGTGRYEQYF. CDR3 bases: TGTGCCTGGAGTCCTGGGACAGGGCGCTACGAGCAGTACTTC.

This rearrangement joins TRBV4-3 to TRBJ2-3, with TRBD2 matching over 7 bases. With V trimmed by 0 bases and J by 4 bases, 4 bases remained unmatched. The V gene's germline CDR1 is LGHNA and CDR2 YSLEER. This CDR3 comprises 15 residues. The CDR3 is CASSQESGEADTQYF. The DNA for the CDR3 is TGCGCCAGCAGCCAAGAGAGCGGGGAAGCAGATACGCAGTATTTT.

V usage is TRBV13 and J usage is TRBJ2-6; D is undetermined. This CDR3 is 13 amino acids long. Trimming shortened V by 3 bases and J by 3 bases, and 3 bases separated the two germline ends. Germline V gives CDR1 PRHDT, CDR2 FYEKMQ (reference sequence). The CDR3 DNA follows: TGTGCCAGCAGCTTCGGTGGGGCCAACGTCCTGACTTTC. Its protein is CASSFGGANVLTF.

The V call is TRBV29-1, the J call TRBJ2-1, with D perhaps TRBD1 or TRBD2 (5 bases each). Germline values: CDR1 SQVTM, CDR2 ANQGSEA. V lost 7 bases and J lost 7, with 17 bases in between. The CDR3 contains 13 residues. The CDR3 protein is CSADGGVGNEQFF. The CDR3 nucleotides read TGCAGCGCCGATGGGGGTGTCGGGAATGAGCAGTTCTTC.

This chain uses TRBV4-3 with TRBJ2-3; D is ambiguous. The CDR3 spans 15 residues. Per germline, CDR1 LGHNA and CDR2 YSLEER. V dropped 2 bases and J dropped 7 bases, with 16 bases sitting between them. In DNA form, the CDR3 reads TGCGCCAGCAGCCAACGGCTCGACGGAGATTATACGCAGTATTTT. Protein product: CASSQRLDGDYTQYF.

The rearrangement uses TRBV30 and TRBJ2-7; TRBD2 might be the D (6 bases). CDR3 length: 14 amino acids. Germline-derived CDR1 and CDR2 are GTSNPN and SVGIG (reference sequence). Trimming left V 4 bases short and J 1 base short, with 14 bases between. CDR3 region: CAWISGAGSYEQYF. The CDR3 DNA sequence: TGTGCCTGGATCTCGGGAGCAGGTTCCTACGAGCAGTACTTC.

V and J are TRBV28 and TRBJ1-6; D is unclear. Looked up from germline, CDR1 is MDHEN and CDR2 is SYDVKM. V was cut by 2 bases and J by 13 bases, with 6 bases left in between. The CDR3 runs 11 residues. CDR3 residues: CASSLNPPLHF. CDR3 sequence (DNA): TGTGCCAGCAGTTTAAATCCGCCCCTCCACTTT.

J is TRBJ1-6 and V is TRBV6-6, with 8 bases matching TRBD1. The CDR3 has 15 amino acids. The germline CDR1 and CDR2 sequences are MNHNY and SVGAGI (reference sequence). V lost 2 bases and J lost 10; bases outside the gene matches: 7. As DNA, the CDR3 is TGTGCCAGCAGTTACCAGACAGGGGAGGAATCACCCCTCCACTTT. It specifies CASSYQTGEESPLHF.

V and J are TRBV29-1 and TRBJ2-7; TRBD1 matches 9 bases. CDR3 length equals 12 residues. The germline CDR1 and CDR2 sequences are SQVTM and ANQGSEA. Trimming removed 4 bases from V and 5 bases from J; junction bases left unmatched: 3. CDR3 sequence: CSVVQGANEQYF. The CDR3 region has the DNA TGCAGCGTTGTACAGGGGGCAAACGAGCAGTACTTC.

The chain links TRBV4-3 to TRBJ2-1, with TRBD1 identical over 7 bases. Germline V gene data show CDR1 as LGHNA and CDR2 as YSLEER. J gave up 7 bases and V 3 bases, and 15 bases lay outside the gene matches. The CDR3 is 17 residues long. In DNA form, the CDR3 reads TGCGCCAGCAGCCAGGGGGATGACAGGGTATATACGAATGAGCAGTTCTTC. Amino acid sequence: CASSQGDDRVYTNEQFF.

Notes on this clone: The same CDR3 can be traced to other DNA sequences in this sample. This chain joins TRBV4-3 and TRBJ2-7, with D maybe TRBD1 (5 bases). Trimming took 0 bases from V and 1 from J, leaving 7 bases between them. The V gene's germline CDR1 is LGHNA and CDR2 YSLEER. The CDR3 sequence is 14 residues long. The CDR3 spells CASSQDRGSYEQYF. The CDR3 DNA sequence: TGCGCCAGCAGCCAAGATAGGGGATCCTACGAGCAGTACTTC.

The chain joins TRBV9 to TRBJ2-2; possibly TRBD1 for D (6 bases). CDR1 is SGDLS, CDR2 YYNGEE, per germline. V shed 4 bases and J shed 2 bases, with 12 bases lying between them. The CDR3 totals 15 residues. Here the CDR3 reads CASSPGTQNTGELFF. CDR3 bases: TGTGCCAGCAGCCCCGGGACACAAAACACCGGGGAGCTGTTTTTT.

This clone came up a few times. The chain carries TRBV6-5 and TRBJ1-5, with 7 bases that match TRBD1. Germline assignment: CDR1 MNHEY and CDR2 SVGAGI. The CDR3 loop spans 14 amino acids. V lost 4 bases and J lost 5; bases outside the gene matches: 5. The chain's CDR3 is CASSSGQSYQPQHF. The DNA for the CDR3 is TGTGCCAGCAGTTCGGGACAGAGTTATCAGCCCCAGCATTTT.

This clone turned up a few times. V usage is TRBV19 and J usage is TRBJ2-1; 10 positions match TRBD2. The CDR3 is made up of 15 amino acids. Germline V gene lookup returns CDR1 LNHDA and CDR2 SQIVND (reference sequence). The J segment lost 6 bases and the V segment lost 3 bases, leaving 5 bases of the junction unmatched. The CDR3 region has the DNA TGTGCCAGTAGTATCGGAGCTAGCGGGGGCAATGAGCAGTTCTTC. Translation: CASSIGASGGNEQFF.

The table lists this clone with a few counts. This chain connects TRBV6-1 to TRBJ2-6, with D unclear. Germline V gives CDR1 MNHNS, CDR2 SASEGT. V gave up 1 base and J gave up 0 bases, with 4 bases separating them. The CDR3 has 15 residues. This CDR3 is CASSEGSSGANVLTF. The CDR3 DNA follows: TGTGCCAGCAGTGAAGGGAGCTCTGGGGCCAACGTCCTGACTTTC.

This clone was counted a single time. V gene TRBV19 combines with J gene TRBJ2-1; D unclear. Germline values: CDR1 LNHDA, CDR2 SQIVND (reference sequence). V was pared by 4 bases and J by 5 bases, with 9 bases between. This CDR3 spans 13 amino acids. CDR3 nucleotide sequence: TGTGCCAGTAGTAGCTCTCTACACAATGAGCAGTTCTTC. Its translation: CASSSSLHNEQFF.

The J gene is TRBJ1-1, the V gene TRBV27, with D unclear. This CDR3 region has 14 residues. Germline CDR1 MNHEY, CDR2 SMNVEV (reference sequence). Trimming shortened V by 0 bases and J by 0 bases, and 5 bases separated the two germline ends. CDR3 nucleotide sequence: TGTGCCAGCAGTTTATCGGGATTGAACACTGAAGCTTTCTTT. This sequence encodes CASSLSGLNTEAFF.

In this sample, this clone turned up a few times. The genes are TRBV6-1 and TRBJ2-7; a possible D gene is TRBD1 (5 bases). The V and J ends lost 4 bases and 2 bases respectively, with 21 bases between them. CDR1 is MNHNS, CDR2 SASEGT, per germline. The CDR3 runs to 17 residues. The CDR3 loop is CASSVSPETERTYEQYF. The CDR3 nucleotides are TGTGCCAGCAGTGTAAGCCCTGAGACAGAACGCACCTACGAGCAGTACTTC.

This clone was seen more than once but under ten times. The chain recombines TRBV4-3 with TRBJ2-1; 7 bases agree with TRBD1. Germline CDR1 is LGHNA and CDR2 is YSLEER. The CDR3 has 13 amino acids. V lost 8 bases to trimming and J lost 7 bases; unmatched junction nucleotides: 8. CDR3 nucleotides: TGCGCCAGCGCCGCTATGACAGGGAATGAGCAGTTCTTC. Translation gives CASAAMTGNEQFF.